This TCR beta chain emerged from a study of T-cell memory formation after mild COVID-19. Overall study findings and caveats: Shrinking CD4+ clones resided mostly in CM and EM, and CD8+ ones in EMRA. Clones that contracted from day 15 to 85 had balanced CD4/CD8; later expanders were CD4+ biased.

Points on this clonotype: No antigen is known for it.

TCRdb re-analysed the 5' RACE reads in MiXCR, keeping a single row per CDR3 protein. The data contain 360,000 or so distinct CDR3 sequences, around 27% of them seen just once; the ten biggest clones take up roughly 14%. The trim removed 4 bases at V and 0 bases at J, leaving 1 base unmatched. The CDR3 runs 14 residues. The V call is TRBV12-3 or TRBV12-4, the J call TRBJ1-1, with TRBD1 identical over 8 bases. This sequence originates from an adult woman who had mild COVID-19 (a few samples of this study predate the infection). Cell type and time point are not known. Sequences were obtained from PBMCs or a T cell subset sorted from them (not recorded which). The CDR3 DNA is TGTGCCAGCAGTTGGACAGGGATGAACACTGAAGCTTTCTTT. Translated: CASSWTGMNTEAFF.